This T cell receptor (beta chain) was profiled in a study of human T cells and chemical hapten exposure. The wider study: Patch tests applied 0.01% DPC to the upper back, read at 6 days. Mainly, slight library volume differences in the pool made TCR yields vary.

This clonotype was observed a handful of times. Original processing notes: Ranging from roughly 23,224 to 690,600, TCR counts per sample had a median value of approximately 97,000. TCRdb fed the RACE reads into MiXCR, producing one record per CDR3 protein. The V and J calls were determined by TCRdb, not by the authors. The table includes 150,000 to 200,000 distinct CDR3 sequences, roughly 30% detected once. As to time point: pre-sensitization, week 0. Sample treatment: therapeutic diphenylcyclopropenone sensitization with weekly scalp DPC. The CDR3 runs 17 residues. V lost 0 bases, J lost 2 bases, and 13 bases lay in between. Germline V CDR1 and CDR2: SGHTA, FQGNSA.

This specimen consisted of whole blood, obtained in connection with sensitization to the hapten diphenylcyclopropenone (DPC). The TCR was taken from a woman aged 25-40 years with alopecia areata. Some clones in this sample may be carry-over from other donors' samples. The chain is built from TRBV7-2 and TRBJ2-2; no clear D gene. CDR3 residues: CASSLAGWKINTGELFF. The CDR3 nucleotides read TGTGCCAGCAGCTTAGCGGGGTGGAAGATCAACACCGGGGAGCTGTTTTTT. The variable domain in full, with the rest retrieved from reference TRBV7-2 and TRBJ2-2, is GAGVSQSPSNKVTEKGKDVELRCDPISGHTALYWYRQSLGQGLEFLIYFQGNSAPDKSGLPSDRFSAERTGGSVSTLTIQRTQQEDSAVYLCASSLAGWKINTGELFFGEGSRLTVL.